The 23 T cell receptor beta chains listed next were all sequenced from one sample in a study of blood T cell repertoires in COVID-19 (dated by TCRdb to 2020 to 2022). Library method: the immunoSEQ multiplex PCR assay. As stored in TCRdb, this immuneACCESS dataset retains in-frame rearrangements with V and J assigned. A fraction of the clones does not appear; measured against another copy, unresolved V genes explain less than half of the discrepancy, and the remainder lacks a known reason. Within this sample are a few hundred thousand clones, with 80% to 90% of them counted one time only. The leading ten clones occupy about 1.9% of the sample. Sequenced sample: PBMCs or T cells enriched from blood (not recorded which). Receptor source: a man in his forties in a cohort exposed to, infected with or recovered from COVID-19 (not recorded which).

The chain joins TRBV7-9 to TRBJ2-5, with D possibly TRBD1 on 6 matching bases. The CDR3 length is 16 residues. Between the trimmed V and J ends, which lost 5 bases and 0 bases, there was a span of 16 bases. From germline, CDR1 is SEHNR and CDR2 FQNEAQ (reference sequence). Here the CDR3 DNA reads TGTGCCAGCAGCATAGGAATACAGGGATACCAAGAGACCCAGTACTTC. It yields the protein CASSIGIQGYQETQYF.

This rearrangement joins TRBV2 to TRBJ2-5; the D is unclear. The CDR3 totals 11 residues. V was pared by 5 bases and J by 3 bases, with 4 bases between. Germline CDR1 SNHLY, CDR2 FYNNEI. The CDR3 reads CASSTEETQYF. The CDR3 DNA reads TGTGCCAGCAGTACTGAAGAGACCCAGTACTTC. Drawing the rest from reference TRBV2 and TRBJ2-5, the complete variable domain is EPEVTQTPSHQVTQMGQEVILRCVPISNHLYFYWYRQILGQKVEFLVSFYNNEISEKSEIFDDQFSVERPDGSNFTLKIRSTKLEDSAMYFCASSTEETQYFGPGTRLLVL.

In DNA form, the CDR3 reads TGTGCCAGCTCACCAAGCACTAGCGGGAGGAACGAGCAGTACTTC. It is translated as CASSPSTSGRNEQYF. This chain links TRBV18 with TRBJ2-7; 12 nucleotides align to TRBD2. CDR3 size: 15 residues. The V and J ends lost 2 bases and 5 bases, in that order; junction bases with no gene match: 4. Germline V gene sequence: CDR1 KGHSH, CDR2 LQKENI.

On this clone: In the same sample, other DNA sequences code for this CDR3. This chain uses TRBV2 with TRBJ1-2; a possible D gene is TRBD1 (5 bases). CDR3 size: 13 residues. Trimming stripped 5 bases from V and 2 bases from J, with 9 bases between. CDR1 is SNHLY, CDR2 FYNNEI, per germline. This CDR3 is CASSSTGNYGYTF. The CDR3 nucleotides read TGTGCCAGCAGTTCAACAGGAAACTATGGCTACACCTTC.

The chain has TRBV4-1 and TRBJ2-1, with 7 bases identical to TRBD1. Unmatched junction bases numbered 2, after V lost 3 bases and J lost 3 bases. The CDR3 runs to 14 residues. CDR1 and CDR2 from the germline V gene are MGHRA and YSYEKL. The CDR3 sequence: CASSHPGGYNEQFF. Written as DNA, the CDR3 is TGCGCCAGCAGCCATCCAGGGGGCTACAATGAGCAGTTCTTC.

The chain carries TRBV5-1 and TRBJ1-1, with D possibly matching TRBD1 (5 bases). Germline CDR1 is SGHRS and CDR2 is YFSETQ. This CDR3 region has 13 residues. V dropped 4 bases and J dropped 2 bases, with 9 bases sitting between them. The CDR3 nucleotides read TGCGCCAGCAGCACACAGGACAACACTGAAGCTTTCTTT. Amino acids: CASSTQDNTEAFF. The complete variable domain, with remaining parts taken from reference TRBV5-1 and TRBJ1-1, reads KAGVTQTPRYLIKTRGQQVTLSCSPISGHRSVSWYQQTPGQGLQFLFEYFSETQRNKGNFPGRFSGRQFSNSRSEMNVSTLELGDSALYLCASSTQDNTEAFFGQGTRLTVV.

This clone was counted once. In DNA, the CDR3 is TGTGCCAGCAGTTCCCGGGTCCTGAACGGGGCTAACTATGGCTACACCTTC. Its translation: CASSSRVLNGANYGYTF. The V gene is TRBV27, the J gene TRBJ1-2, with D unresolved. The CDR3 has 17 amino acids. CDR1 is MNHEY and CDR2 is SMNVEV in the germline V gene (reference sequence). V was trimmed by 4 bases and J by 0 bases, leaving 18 bases between them.

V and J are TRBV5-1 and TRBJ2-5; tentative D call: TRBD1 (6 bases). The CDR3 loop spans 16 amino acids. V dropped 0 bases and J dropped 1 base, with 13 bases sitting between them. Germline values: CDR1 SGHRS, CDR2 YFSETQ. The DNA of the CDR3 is TGCGCCAGCAGCTTGGGGGGGCAGGCCTTCCAAGAGACCCAGTACTTC. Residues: CASSLGGQAFQETQYF.

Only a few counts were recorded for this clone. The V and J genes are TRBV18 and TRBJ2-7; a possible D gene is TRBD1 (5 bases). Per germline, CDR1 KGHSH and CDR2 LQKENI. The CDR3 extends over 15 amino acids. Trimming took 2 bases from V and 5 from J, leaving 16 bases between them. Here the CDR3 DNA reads TGTGCCAGCTCACCAGGATCAGGGCAGGTCCACGAGCAGTACTTC. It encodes CASSPGSGQVHEQYF. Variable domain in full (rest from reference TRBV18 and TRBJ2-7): NAGVMQNPRHLVRRRGQEARLRCSPMKGHSHVYWYRQLPEEGLKFMVYLQKENIIDESGMPKERFSAEFPKEGPSILRIQQVVRGDSAAYFCASSPGSGQVHEQYFGPGTRLTVT.

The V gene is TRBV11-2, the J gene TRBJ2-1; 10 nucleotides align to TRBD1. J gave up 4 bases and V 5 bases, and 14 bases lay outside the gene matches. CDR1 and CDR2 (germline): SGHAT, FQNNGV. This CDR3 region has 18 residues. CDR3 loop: CASSRSFRDRGIYNEQFF. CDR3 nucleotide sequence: TGTGCCAGCAGCCGTTCCTTCCGGGACAGGGGAATATACAATGAGCAGTTCTTC.

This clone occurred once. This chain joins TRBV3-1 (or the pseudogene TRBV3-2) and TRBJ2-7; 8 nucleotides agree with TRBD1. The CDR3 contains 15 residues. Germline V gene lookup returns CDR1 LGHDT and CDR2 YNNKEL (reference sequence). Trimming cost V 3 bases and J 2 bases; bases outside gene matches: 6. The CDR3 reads CASSQTGVAPYEQYF. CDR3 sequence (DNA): TGTGCCAGCAGCCAGACAGGGGTCGCTCCCTACGAGCAGTACTTC.

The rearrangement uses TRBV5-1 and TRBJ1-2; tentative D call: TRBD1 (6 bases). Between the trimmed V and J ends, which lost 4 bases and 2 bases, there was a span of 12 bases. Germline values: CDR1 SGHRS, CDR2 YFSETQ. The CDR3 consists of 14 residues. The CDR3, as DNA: TGCGCCAGCAGCGTCCGACAGGAGAACTATGGCTACACCTTC. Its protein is CASSVRQENYGYTF. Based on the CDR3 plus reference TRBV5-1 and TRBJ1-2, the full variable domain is KAGVTQTPRYLIKTRGQQVTLSCSPISGHRSVSWYQQTPGQGLQFLFEYFSETQRNKGNFPGRFSGRQFSNSRSEMNVSTLELGDSALYLCASSVRQENYGYTFGSGTRLTVV.

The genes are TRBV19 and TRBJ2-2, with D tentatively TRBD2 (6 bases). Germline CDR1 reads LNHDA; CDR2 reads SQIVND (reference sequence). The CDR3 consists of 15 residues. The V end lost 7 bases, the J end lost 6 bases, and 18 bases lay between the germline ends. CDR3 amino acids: CASTRRGGTPGELFF. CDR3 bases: TGTGCCAGTACCCGAAGAGGCGGGACCCCCGGGGAGCTGTTTTTT.

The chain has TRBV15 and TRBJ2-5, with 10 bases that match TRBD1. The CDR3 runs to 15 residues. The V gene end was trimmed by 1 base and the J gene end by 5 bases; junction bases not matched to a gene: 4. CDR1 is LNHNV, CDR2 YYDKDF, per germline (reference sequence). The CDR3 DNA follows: TGTGCCACCAGCAGAGGGGACAGGGGTCGGGAGACCCAGTACTTC. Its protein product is CATSRGDRGRETQYF.

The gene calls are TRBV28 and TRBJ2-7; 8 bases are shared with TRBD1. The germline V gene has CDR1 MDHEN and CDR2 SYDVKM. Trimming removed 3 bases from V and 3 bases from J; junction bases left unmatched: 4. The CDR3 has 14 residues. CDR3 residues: CASSFGTGYYEQYF. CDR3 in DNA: TGTGCCAGCAGTTTCGGGACAGGTTACTACGAGCAGTACTTC.

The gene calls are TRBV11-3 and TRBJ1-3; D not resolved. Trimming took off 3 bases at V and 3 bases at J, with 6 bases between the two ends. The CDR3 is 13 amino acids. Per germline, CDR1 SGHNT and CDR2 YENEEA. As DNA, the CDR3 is TGTGCCAGCAGCTTTAACAGTGGAAACACCATATATTTT. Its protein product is CASSFNSGNTIYF.

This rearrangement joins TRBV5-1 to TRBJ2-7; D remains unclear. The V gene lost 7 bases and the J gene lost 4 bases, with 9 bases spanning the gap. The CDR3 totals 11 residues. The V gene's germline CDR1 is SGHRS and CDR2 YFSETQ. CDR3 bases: TGCGCCAGCGGTGAACGGTACGAGCAGTACTTC. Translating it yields CASGERYEQYF.

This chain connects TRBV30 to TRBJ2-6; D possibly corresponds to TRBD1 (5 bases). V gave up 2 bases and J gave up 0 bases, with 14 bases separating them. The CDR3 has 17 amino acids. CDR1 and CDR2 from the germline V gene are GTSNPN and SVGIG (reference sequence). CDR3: CAWSPLERGSGANVLTF. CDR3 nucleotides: TGTGCCTGGAGTCCCCTGGAAAGGGGCTCTGGGGCCAACGTCCTGACTTTC.

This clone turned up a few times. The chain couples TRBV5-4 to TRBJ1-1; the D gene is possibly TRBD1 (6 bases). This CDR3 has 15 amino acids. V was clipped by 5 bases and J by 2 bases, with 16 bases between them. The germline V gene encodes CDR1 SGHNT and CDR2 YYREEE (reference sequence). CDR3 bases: TGTGCCAGCAGGACCGGGGGGACAATTAACACTGAAGCTTTCTTT. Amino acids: CASRTGGTINTEAFF.

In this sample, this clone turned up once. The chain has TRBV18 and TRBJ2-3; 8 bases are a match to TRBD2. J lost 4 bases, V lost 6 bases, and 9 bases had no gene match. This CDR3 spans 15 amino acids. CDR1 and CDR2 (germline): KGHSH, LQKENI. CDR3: CASSLVSGIPDTQYF. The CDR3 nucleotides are TGTGCCAGCTCCCTCGTTAGCGGGATCCCAGATACGCAGTATTTT. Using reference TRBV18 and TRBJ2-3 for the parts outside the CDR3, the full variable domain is NAGVMQNPRHLVRRRGQEARLRCSPMKGHSHVYWYRQLPEEGLKFMVYLQKENIIDESGMPKERFSAEFPKEGPSILRIQQVVRGDSAAYFCASSLVSGIPDTQYFGPGTRLTVL.

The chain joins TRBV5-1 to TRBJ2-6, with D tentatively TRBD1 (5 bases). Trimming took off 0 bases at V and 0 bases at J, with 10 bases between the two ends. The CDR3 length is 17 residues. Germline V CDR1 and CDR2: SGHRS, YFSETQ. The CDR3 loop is CASSLGTTISGANVLTF. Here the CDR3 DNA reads TGCGCCAGCAGCTTGGGGACAACTATCTCTGGGGCCAACGTCCTGACTTTC.

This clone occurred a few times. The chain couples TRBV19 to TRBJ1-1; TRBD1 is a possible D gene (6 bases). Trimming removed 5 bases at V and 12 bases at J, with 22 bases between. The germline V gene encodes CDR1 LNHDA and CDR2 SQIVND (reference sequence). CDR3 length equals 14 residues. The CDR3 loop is CASSETRQEVSTFF. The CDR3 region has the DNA TGTGCCAGTAGTGAGACCCGACAGGAGGTGTCGACTTTCTTT.

The DNA for the CDR3 is TGTGCCAGCAGCTCCCCGGGACAGGGGTTCACCGGGGAGCTGTTTTTT. Encoded protein: CASSSPGQGFTGELFF. This chain connects TRBV7-6 to TRBJ2-2; 10 bases line up with TRBD1. Per germline, CDR1 SGHVS and CDR2 FNYEAQ. The junction had 6 bases not matched to a gene; V was cut back by 4 bases and J by 4 bases. The CDR3 sequence is 16 residues long. The complete variable domain, with remaining parts taken from reference TRBV7-6 and TRBJ2-2, reads GAGVSQSPRYKVTKRGQDVALRCDPISGHVSLYWYRQALGQGPEFLTYFNYEAQQDKSGLPNDRFSAERPEGSISTLTIQRTEQRDSAMYRCASSSPGQGFTGELFFGEGSRLTVL.